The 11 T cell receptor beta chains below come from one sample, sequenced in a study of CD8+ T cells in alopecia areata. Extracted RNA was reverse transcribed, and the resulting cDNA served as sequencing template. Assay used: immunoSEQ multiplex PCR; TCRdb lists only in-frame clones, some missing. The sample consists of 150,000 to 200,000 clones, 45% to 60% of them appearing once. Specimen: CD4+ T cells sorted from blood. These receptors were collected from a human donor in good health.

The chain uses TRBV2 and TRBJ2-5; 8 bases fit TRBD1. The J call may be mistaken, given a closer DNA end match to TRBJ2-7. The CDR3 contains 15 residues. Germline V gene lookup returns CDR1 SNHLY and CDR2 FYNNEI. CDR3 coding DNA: TGTGCCAGCAGAGCCGGGACAGGTGGCTCCTACGAGCAGTACTTC. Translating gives CASRAGTGGSYEQYF.

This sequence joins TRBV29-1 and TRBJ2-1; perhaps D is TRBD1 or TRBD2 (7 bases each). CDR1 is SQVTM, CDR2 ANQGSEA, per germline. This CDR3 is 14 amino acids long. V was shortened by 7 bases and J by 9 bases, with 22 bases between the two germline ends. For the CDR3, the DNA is TGCAGCGGAAGACAGGGAGGGGTTTTGGGTGAGCAGTTCTTC. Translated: CSGRQGGVLGEQFF.

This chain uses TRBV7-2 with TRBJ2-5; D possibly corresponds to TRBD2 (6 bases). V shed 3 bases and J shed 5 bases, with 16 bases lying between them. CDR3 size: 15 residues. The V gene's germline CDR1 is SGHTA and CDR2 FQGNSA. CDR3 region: CASSLLGGRSETQYF. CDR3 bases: TGTGCCAGCAGCTTGTTAGGTGGGAGGTCTGAGACCCAGTACTTC.

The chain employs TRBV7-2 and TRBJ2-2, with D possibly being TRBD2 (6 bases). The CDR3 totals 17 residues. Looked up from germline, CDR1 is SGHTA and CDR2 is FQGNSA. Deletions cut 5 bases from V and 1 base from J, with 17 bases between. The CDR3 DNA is TGTGCCAGCAGCCACACCGGGACTCGGTTGAACACCGGGGAGCTGTTTTTT. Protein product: CASSHTGTRLNTGELFF. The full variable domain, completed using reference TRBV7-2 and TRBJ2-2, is GAGVSQSPSNKVTEKGKDVELRCDPISGHTALYWYRQSLGQGLEFLIYFQGNSAPDKSGLPSDRFSAERTGGSVSTLTIQRTQQEDSAVYLCASSHTGTRLNTGELFFGEGSRLTVL.

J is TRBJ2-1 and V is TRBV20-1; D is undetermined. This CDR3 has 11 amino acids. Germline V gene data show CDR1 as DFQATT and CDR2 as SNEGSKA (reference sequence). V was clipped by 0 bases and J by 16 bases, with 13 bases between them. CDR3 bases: TGCAGTGCTAGAGATAACCCTTACGTTTTCTTC. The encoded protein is CSARDNPYVFF.

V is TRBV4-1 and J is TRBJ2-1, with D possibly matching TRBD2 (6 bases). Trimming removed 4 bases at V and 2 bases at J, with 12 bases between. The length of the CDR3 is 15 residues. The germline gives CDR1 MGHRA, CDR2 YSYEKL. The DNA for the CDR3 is TGCGCCAGCAGCCGGGACGGAGGGGCCTACAATGAGCAGTTCTTC. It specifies CASSRDGGAYNEQFF.

This chain's CDR3 is CASRPTAPRDTEAFF. CDR3 nucleotides: TGTGCCAGTAGGCCGACAGCCCCGAGGGACACTGAAGCTTTCTTT. This rearrangement joins TRBV19 to TRBJ1-1, with a weak D call TRBD1 (5 bases). CDR1 is LNHDA and CDR2 is SQIVND in the germline V gene (reference sequence). The CDR3 length is 15 residues. Trimming removed 6 bases at V and 3 bases at J, with 17 bases between.

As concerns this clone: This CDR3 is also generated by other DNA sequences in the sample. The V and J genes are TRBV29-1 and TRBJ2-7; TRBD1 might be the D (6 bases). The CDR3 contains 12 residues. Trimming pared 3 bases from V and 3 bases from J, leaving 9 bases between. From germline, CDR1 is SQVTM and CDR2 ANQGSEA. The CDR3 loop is CSVDQGGYEQYF. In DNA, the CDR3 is TGCAGCGTTGATCAAGGGGGCTACGAGCAGTACTTC.

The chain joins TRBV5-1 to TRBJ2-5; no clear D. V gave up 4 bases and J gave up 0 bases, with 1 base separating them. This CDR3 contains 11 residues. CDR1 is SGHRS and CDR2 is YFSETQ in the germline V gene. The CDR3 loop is CASSNQETQYF. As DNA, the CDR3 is TGCGCCAGCAGCAACCAAGAGACCCAGTACTTC.

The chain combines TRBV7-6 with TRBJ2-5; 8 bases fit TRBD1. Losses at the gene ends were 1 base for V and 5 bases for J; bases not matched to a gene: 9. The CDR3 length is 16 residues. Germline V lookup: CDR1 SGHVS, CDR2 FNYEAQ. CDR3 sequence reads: CASSLVAGGYGETQYF. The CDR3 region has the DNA TGTGCCAGCAGCTTAGTCGCAGGGGGCTATGGCGAGACCCAGTACTTC.

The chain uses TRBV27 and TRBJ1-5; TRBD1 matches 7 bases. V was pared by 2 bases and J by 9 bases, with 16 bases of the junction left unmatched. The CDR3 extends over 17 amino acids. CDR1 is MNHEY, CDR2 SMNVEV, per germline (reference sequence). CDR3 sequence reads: CASSLRPDRAAYLPQHF. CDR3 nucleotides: TGTGCCAGCAGTTTACGGCCAGACAGGGCGGCTTATCTGCCCCAGCATTTT.